A selection of T cell receptor beta chains follows, all from one sample in a study of cytomegalovirus exposure and HLA in healthy donors. Using immunoSEQ multiplex PCR, the repertoire was profiled, and TCRdb retains in-frame clones only, with some absent. This sample carries about 170,000 clones, 70% to 80% of them seen once, and the ten largest clones take over 2%. Sequenced input: PBMCs. These receptors originate from a woman in her 50s in good health and CMV-seronegative. The CDR3 runs from the conserved cysteine through the conserved F or W. D genes are given only for firm matches. Clone size, where shown, is once, few, many, or a class for clones that have expanded.

clone_size j_call d_call v_call cdr3_nt cdr3_aa
- TRBJ1-1 - TRBV4-1 TGCGCCAGCAGGTGGGGGGGTGGTATGAACACTGAAGCTTTCTTT CASRWGGGMNTEAFF
- TRBJ1-1 - TRBV28 TGTGCCAGCAGTTTAGTTCAGGTCTTTGAAGCTTTCTTT CASSLVQVFEAFF
- TRBJ2-5 TRBD2 TRBV11-3 TGTGCCAGCAGCGTCAGGACTAGCGGGCGGGAGACCCAGTACTTC CASSVRTSGRETQYF
- TRBJ1-1 - TRBV29-1 TGCAGCGTTGCACAGGGAGAGGTAGCTTTCTTT CSVAQGEVAFF
- TRBJ2-7 - TRBV29-1 TGCAGCGTTGCTTTGCGGCAGGGCATCTACGAGCAGTACTTC CSVALRQGIYEQYF
- TRBJ1-6 - TRBV28 TGTGCCAGCAGTGCCCCGGGGCAGGGGATAGGACCCCTCCACTTT CASSAPGQGIGPLHF
- TRBJ2-1 TRBD1 TRBV5-1 TGCGCCAGCAGCTCCCCGGGACAGGGAGGCGAGCAGTTCTTC CASSSPGQGGEQFF
- TRBJ2-3 - TRBV27 TGTGCCAGCAGTGGGGACACGGGTTCGAGCACAGATACGCAGTATTTT CASSGDTGSSTDTQYF
- TRBJ1-1 - TRBV7-2 TGTGCCAGCAGCCAAGCGAGAAGGACTGAAGCTTTCTTT CASSQARRTEAFF
- TRBJ2-4 - TRBV7-9 TGTTCCAGCAGCTTAGGAGACATTCAGTACTTC CSSSLGDIQYF
- TRBJ2-7 - TRBV7-8 TGTGCCAGCAGCTTAAAGCAGGGTCAAGGTGTTGAGCAGTACTTC CASSLKQGQGVEQYF
- TRBJ2-7 TRBD1 TRBV5-1 TGCGCCAGCAGCCCGGCGGACAGGGCCTACGAGCAGTACTTC CASSPADRAYEQYF
- TRBJ1-2 TRBD1 TRBV7-2 TGTGCCAGCAGCTTTGACAGGGGCCAAAACTATGGCTACACCTTC CASSFDRGQNYGYTF
- TRBJ2-1 - TRBV4-3 TGCGCCAGCAGCCAAGACAGTTTCTCCTACAATGAGCAGTTCTTC CASSQDSFSYNEQFF
- TRBJ1-5 - TRBV19 TGTGCCAGTAGTAACAGAGAAAATCAGCCCCAGCATTTT CASSNRENQPQHF
- TRBJ1-6 - TRBV4-1 TGCGCCAGCAGCCAAGTCAGGGATTCACCCCTCCACTTT CASSQVRDSPLHF
few TRBJ2-2 TRBD1 TRBV15 TGTGCCACCAGCACTGGCTCTAGGGGGCGCGACACCGGGGAGCTGTTTTTT CATSTGSRGRDTGELFF
- TRBJ2-1 TRBD1 TRBV2 TGTGCCAGCGCGGGACAGGGGCTTAGCGGCACCTTCAGGCTCTACAATGAGCAGTTCTTC CASAGQGLSGTFRLYNEQFF
few TRBJ1-1 - TRBV27 TGTGCCAGCAGGACCTCGGTTGTGCGGAAGAACACTGAAGCTTTCTTT CASRTSVVRKNTEAFF
few TRBJ2-2 TRBD1 TRBV5-1 TGCGCCAGCAGCTACCGGACAGGGAACACCGGGGAGCTGTTTTTT CASSYRTGNTGELFF
once TRBJ2-2 TRBD1 TRBV7-9 TGTGCCAGCAGCTACCGGGACAGAAACACCGGGGAGCTGTTTTTT CASSYRDRNTGELFF
- TRBJ1-1 TRBD1 TRBV18 TGTGCCAGCTCACCACGGACAGGGGTGGCCAACACTGAAGCTTTCTTT CASSPRTGVANTEAFF
- TRBJ2-1 TRBD2 TRBV6-4 TGTGCCAGCAGTGACTCCGCGGGGGGTTCCTACAATGAGCAGTTCTTC CASSDSAGGSYNEQFF
few TRBJ1-4 - TRBV4-3 TGCGCCAGCAGCCACACCCAGGGTGGCGAAAAACTGTTTTTT CASSHTQGGEKLFF
- TRBJ2-4 TRBD2 TRBV5-1 TGCGCCAGCAGCTTGGGGTCTAGCGGGGGATTAGCCAAAAACATTCAGTACTTC CASSLGSSGGLAKNIQYF
- TRBJ1-4 - TRBV4-1 TGCGCCAGCAGCCCCCGGGGGGGGGACGCAACTAATGAAAAACTGTTTTTT CASSPRGGDATNEKLFF
- TRBJ2-3 TRBD2 TRBV6-1 TGTGCCAGCACGGATAGCGGGGGGATGACAGATACGCAGTATTTT CASTDSGGMTDTQYF
- TRBJ1-4 - TRBV9 TGTGCCAGCAGCGTAGCGGGCAGGGAAGGGAAACTGTTTTTT CASSVAGREGKLFF
- TRBJ2-7 TRBD1 TRBV19 TGTGCCAGTAGTATAGTCGGGACAGGGGCCGAGCAGTACTTC CASSIVGTGAEQYF
once TRBJ1-1 - TRBV18 TGTGCCAGCTCAAAGGCGGCAGACTTGAACACTGAAGCTTTCTTT CASSKAADLNTEAFF
- TRBJ1-2 - TRBV18 TGTGCCAGCTCACCAATGGAGTCGGGTGACTATGGCTACACCTTC CASSPMESGDYGYTF
- TRBJ1-2 TRBD1 TRBV6-5 TGTGCCACCGGACAGGGATCTGGCTACACCTTC CATGQGSGYTF
- TRBJ1-5 TRBD1 TRBV7-2 TGTGCCAGCAACAGGGGGCACATGGAACAGCCCCAGCATTTT CASNRGHMEQPQHF
once TRBJ1-6 - TRBV7-8 TGTGCCAGCAGCTTAAGTAGCGGAGCCCTAAGCTCCTATAATTCACCCCTCCACTTT CASSLSSGALSSYNSPLHF
- TRBJ2-5 TRBD1 TRBV7-2 TGTGCCAGCAGCCCTGGGACAGGGGAGGTGGAGACCCAGTACTTC CASSPGTGEVETQYF
- TRBJ2-2 - TRBV19 TGTGCCAGTAGTGAGGGACAACCAAGCACCGGGGAGCTGTTTTTT CASSEGQPSTGELFF
- TRBJ1-2 - TRBV28 TGTGCCAGCAGTTTCCCCGTCCCGGGGGTTGATGGCTACACCTTC CASSFPVPGVDGYTF
- TRBJ2-1 TRBD2 TRBV7-9 TGTGCCAGCACTCGGGACTATTGGGATGAGCAGTTCTTC CASTRDYWDEQFF
- TRBJ2-2 - TRBV19 TGTGCCAGTAGCCCAGGGTACACCGGGGAGCTGTTTTTT CASSPGYTGELFF
- TRBJ1-6 TRBD1 TRBV6-5 TGTGCCAGCAGTTACACAAGACAGGGTTCGGGTTCACCCCTCCACTTT CASSYTRQGSGSPLHF
few TRBJ2-2 - TRBV6-5 TGTGCCAGCAGCCAGAACACCGGGGAGCTGTTTTTT CASSQNTGELFF
few TRBJ2-3 TRBD2 TRBV9 TGTGCCAGCAGCCCTATAGCGGGAGGCATAAATACGCAGTATTTT CASSPIAGGINTQYF
few TRBJ1-5 TRBD1 TRBV29-1 TGCAGCGTTCTCGGGACAGGGGTGAATCAGCCCCAGCATTTT CSVLGTGVNQPQHF
- TRBJ2-1 TRBD2 TRBV18 TGTGCCAGCTCACCCAGGACTAGCGGGAGCAATGAGCAGTTCTTC CASSPRTSGSNEQFF
few TRBJ1-6 TRBD1 TRBV18 TGTGCCAGCTCACGGGACAGTAATTCACCCCTCCACTTT CASSRDSNSPLHF
- TRBJ2-7 - TRBV28 TGTGCCAGCACACGGGGGAATCCCTACGAGCAGTACTTC CASTRGNPYEQYF
- TRBJ1-4 - TRBV21-1 TGTGCCAGCAGCAAAGCGAACGGGGAGACTAATGAAAAACTGTTTTTT CASSKANGETNEKLFF
once TRBJ2-1 - TRBV27 TGTGCCAGCAGCCCCGGCAGGGGTTACAATGAGCAGTTCTTC CASSPGRGYNEQFF
- TRBJ2-1 TRBD1 TRBV28 TGTGCCAGCAGTCCTACAGGGGACAATGAGCAGTTCTTC CASSPTGDNEQFF
- TRBJ2-1 TRBD2 TRBV7-3 TGTGCCAGCAGCCCCCGAGAAGCGGGGGCCGATGAGCAGTTCTTC CASSPREAGADEQFF
- TRBJ2-2 - TRBV7-2 TGTGCCAGCAGCTTAGCTTGGCTAGCGAAGACCGGGGAGCTGTTTTTT CASSLAWLAKTGELFF
- TRBJ1-1 TRBD1 TRBV7-8 TGTGCCAGCAGCTCGCGGACAGGCCCGAACACTGAAGCTTTCTTT CASSSRTGPNTEAFF
- TRBJ1-3 TRBD1 TRBV6-1 TGTGCCAGCAGCTACGGACAGGGAGGAAACACCATATATTTT CASSYGQGGNTIYF
- TRBJ2-2 TRBD1 TRBV28 TGTGCCAGCAGTTTGCAGGACAGGGTCACCGGGGAGCTGTTTTTT CASSLQDRVTGELFF
- TRBJ1-2 TRBD1 TRBV9 TGTGCCAGCAGCGTAGAAGGGGAAAACAGGGGGCTTCCCCTAATTGACTATGGCTACACCTTC CASSVEGENRGLPLIDYGYTF
- TRBJ1-1 TRBD1 TRBV19 TGTGCCAGTAGTATGACAGGGTCATCCCCCGAAGCTTTCTTT CASSMTGSSPEAFF